The 9 T cell receptor beta chains presented below share a single source sample, sequenced in a study of T-cell reconstitution after alpha-beta-depleted transplantation in children. Molecular barcoding with unique molecular identifiers was used for the TCRbeta library. TCRdb processed the PCR reads anew with MiXCR; each CDR3 protein has one entry. The data contain 97,000 or so distinct CDR3 sequences, about 8% of them singletons. Here the sequenced sample was PBMCs, taken before TCRalphabeta/CD19-depleted stem cell transplant. The origin of the receptors is a boy aged 2 to 10 with acute lymphoblastic leukemia, due to receive a stem cell transplant.

The J gene is TRBJ2-7, the V gene TRBV7-8, with D maybe TRBD2 (7 bases). V was clipped by 4 bases and J by 4 bases, with 17 bases between them. The CDR3 length is 15 residues. Germline V gives CDR1 SGHVS, CDR2 FQNEAQ. The CDR3 region is CASSSRGGGRYEQYF. CDR3 DNA sequence: TGTGCCAGCAGCTCGAGGGGGGGGGGCCGGTACGAGCAGTACTTC.

The chain couples TRBV7-9 to TRBJ1-4, with D perhaps matching TRBD1 (6 bases). Germline-derived CDR1 and CDR2 are SEHNR and FQNEAQ (reference sequence). The CDR3 extends over 15 amino acids. Deletions cut 5 bases from V and 7 bases from J, with 17 bases between. Here the CDR3 reads CASSAGHYESEKLFF. The CDR3 DNA reads TGTGCCAGCAGCGCGGGACATTACGAAAGTGAAAAACTGTTTTTT. The full variable domain, rest sourced from reference TRBV7-9 and TRBJ1-4, is DTGVSQNPRHKITKRGQNVTFRCDPISEHNRLYWYRQTLGQGPEFLTYFQNEAQLEKSRLLSDRFSAERPKGSFSTLEIQRTEQGDSAMYLCASSAGHYESEKLFFGSGTQLSVL.

The V and J genes are TRBV6-4 and TRBJ1-6, with D unclear. The CDR3 length is 13 residues. V was pared by 3 bases and J by 6 bases, with 6 bases between. Germline V gene data show CDR1 as MRHNA and CDR2 as SNTAGT. CDR3 nucleotide sequence: TGTGCCAGCAGTGATGGCGCTAATTCACCCCTCCACTTT. Its protein is CASSDGANSPLHF.

This clonotype occurred many times. The gene calls are TRBV4-3 and TRBJ1-2; the D gene is possibly TRBD1 (6 bases). The germline V and J ends were trimmed by 1 base and 7 bases, with 16 bases remaining between them. The CDR3 is 15 residues long. Germline CDR1 LGHNA, CDR2 YSLEER. CDR3: CASSQGPRGASGYTF. DNA of the CDR3: TGCGCCAGCAGCCAAGGACCCCGGGGGGCTAGTGGCTACACCTTC.

In this sample, this clonotype turned up a few times. The rearrangement joins TRBV5-1 to TRBJ2-3; tentative D call: TRBD1 (6 bases). The CDR3 loop spans 14 amino acids. Per germline, CDR1 SGHRS and CDR2 YFSETQ. V dropped 4 bases and J dropped 1 base, with 10 bases sitting between them. In nucleotides, the CDR3 is TGCGCCAGCAGCCAACAGGGTCGCACAGATACGCAGTATTTT. Protein sequence: CASSQQGRTDTQYF. The variable domain in full, with the rest retrieved from reference TRBV5-1 and TRBJ2-3, is KAGVTQTPRYLIKTRGQQVTLSCSPISGHRSVSWYQQTPGQGLQFLFEYFSETQRNKGNFPGRFSGRQFSNSRSEMNVSTLELGDSALYLCASSQQGRTDTQYFGPGTRLTVL.

This clonotype was detected a few times. The chain employs TRBV6-2 or TRBV6-3 and TRBJ1-1; D is undetermined. The CDR3 covers 11 residues. Germline V gene data show CDR1 as MNHEY and CDR2 as SVGEGT. V was cut by 11 bases and J by 5 bases, with 12 bases left in between. CDR3 nucleotides: TGTGCCCCCTCCGGAGGAACTGAAGCTTTCTTT. Encoded protein: CAPSGGTEAFF.

This clonotype was counted a few times. The chain links TRBV7-9 to TRBJ1-2, with D perhaps matching TRBD1 (6 bases). The CDR3 is 15 amino acids. Looked up from germline, CDR1 is SEHNR and CDR2 is FQNEAQ (reference sequence). The V and J ends lost 4 bases and 6 bases respectively, with 18 bases between them. The DNA of the CDR3 is TGTGCCAGCAGCTCCTCCCAGGGGATCAATGATGGCTACACCTTC. The encoded protein is CASSSSQGINDGYTF. The complete variable domain, with remaining parts taken from reference TRBV7-9 and TRBJ1-2, reads DTGVSQNPRHKITKRGQNVTFRCDPISEHNRLYWYRQTLGQGPEFLTYFQNEAQLEKSRLLSDRFSAERPKGSFSTLEIQRTEQGDSAMYLCASSSSQGINDGYTFGSGTRLTVV.

This clonotype has ten or more counts. The chain links TRBV15 to TRBJ2-5, with 9 bases identical to TRBD2. CDR1 LNHNV and CDR2 YYDKDF come from the germline V gene (reference sequence). Losses at the gene ends were 0 bases for V and 1 base for J; bases not matched to a gene: 6. The CDR3 spans 17 residues. The CDR3 DNA sequence: TGTGCCACCAGCAGAGATCGAGGCGGGGGGGCCCAAGAGACCCAGTACTTC. Protein: CATSRDRGGGAQETQYF.

The table lists this clonotype with many counts. The chain's CDR3 is CASSTGGDTSTDTQYF. As DNA, the CDR3 is TGTGCCAGCAGTACCGGGGGGGATACTAGCACAGATACGCAGTATTTT. V usage is TRBV28 and J usage is TRBJ2-3, with 8 bases fitting TRBD2. This CDR3 spans 16 amino acids. CDR1 and CDR2 from the germline V gene are MDHEN and SYDVKM. Germline trimming cut 5 bases from V and 0 bases from J; bases unmatched to any gene: 7.